This T cell receptor beta chain was obtained from a study of regulatory T cells in long-lasting Graves disease (TCRdb year 2021). Describing the broader study: Newly diagnosed Graves' disease patients had taken antithyroid drugs for less than 3 months. A total of roughly 35 samples underwent TCR sequencing: 13 from persistent and some 20 from newly diagnosed Graves' disease patients. The study was registered as a clinical trial and conducted in China. Persistent Graves' disease patients were compared with newly diagnosed Graves' disease patients by peripheral blood TCR sequencing and RNA sequencing. The study at large found these results: Compared with newly diagnosed patients, patients with persistent Graves' disease had lower TCR Shannon entropy and fewer highly expanded clones, which suggests clonal expansion. Patients with persistent disease shared more public clonotypes (approximately 2,500) than newly diagnosed patients did (966). Because the primary lesion, thyroid tissue, could not be accessed, the study looked at peripheral blood alone. The small sample size was acknowledged by the authors as a limitation that may reduce accuracy. TRBV28, TRBJ1-2 and TRBJ2-5 were preferentially used in persistent disease, while TRBV20-1 and TRBJ2-1 were favored in newly diagnosed disease. Sequencing and analysis were restricted to the TCR beta chain.

In the paper's terms, the time point label means: newly diagnosed GD, antithyroid drugs for less than 3 months. For both TCR sequencing and RNA sequencing, RNA was extracted from PBMCs using TRIzol. The diagnosis of Graves' disease was made according to American Thyroid Association guidelines. Recruitment of patients was carried out at an endocrinology department in Xi'an, China. Each patient gave about 9.1 milliliters of peripheral blood, collected in an EDTA anticoagulant tube. Ficoll Paque Plus density gradient separation was used to isolate PBMCs, and no additional T cell sorting was done. An Agilent 2100 Bioanalyzer and agarose gel were used to assess RNA quality, and a NanoDrop 2000 was used to measure RNA concentration. The CDR3 numbers 14 residues from cysteine through phenylalanine. The retained sequence is limited to the CDR3, 42 bases, with the frame set at the first base. Germline trimming: 9 bases from V, 2 bases from J; junction bases outside gene matches: 10. The germline V gene encodes CDR1 LNHDA and CDR2 SQIVND (reference sequence).

The sample holds one count of this clonotype. The specificity of this receptor is unknown. Nothing much larger sits one base from this clone, and base qualities are not available. One read alone lends weak support. The library was produced with multiplex PCR. Sequencing took place on an Illumina HiSeq 4000. TCR beta libraries were built with iRepertoire HTBI primers and Arm-PCR amplification of CDR3 regions. Gel purification was performed on PCR products prior to sequencing. The original pipeline was this. Gene usage analysis of CDR3 amino acid clonotypes used the 62 TRBV and approximately 13 TRBJ segments found across samples. COPE and FqMerger were used to merge filtered high-quality paired reads into contigs. BLAST was used to align contigs to the IMGT TRBV, TRBD and TRBJ reference genes, and CDR3 was defined following IMGT. Any clonotype with a frequency above 0.1% was counted as a highly expanded clone. Shannon entropy served as the measure of repertoire diversity, while the Gini coefficient captured V-J evenness. Public clonotypes were defined as clonotypes shared by more than one individual. TCRdb cleaned the public reads at Q25 with fastp, built clones with MiXCR and kept in-frame beta chains. Identical CDR3 protein sequences are pooled into one entry, listed with their most common genes and DNA. The V and J calls here are based on TCRdb, not the publication. The table for this sample lists approximately 250,000 distinct CDR3 sequences; around 16% of them were counted only once. The ten largest clones take up approximately 20% of the sample.

The chain links TRBV19 with TRBJ2-7; 7 middle bases align to TRBD1. Sequenced here: peripheral blood mononuclear cells (PBMCs), sampled at new diagnosis, from a patient treated with antithyroid drugs. The receptor's source is a female donor with Graves disease. The DNA sequence follows: TGTGCCAGCAGACAGGGAACTTCGGCCTACGAGCAGTACTTC. The resulting protein is CASRQGTSAYEQYF. Beyond the CDR3, the reference TRBV19 and TRBJ2-7 genes provide the residues; the full variable domain reads: DGGITQSPKYLFRKEGQNVTLSCEQNLNHDAMYWYRQDPGQGLRLIYYSQIVNDFQKGDIAEGYSVSREKKESFPLTVTSAQKNPTAFYLCASRQGTSAYEQYFGPGTRLTVT.